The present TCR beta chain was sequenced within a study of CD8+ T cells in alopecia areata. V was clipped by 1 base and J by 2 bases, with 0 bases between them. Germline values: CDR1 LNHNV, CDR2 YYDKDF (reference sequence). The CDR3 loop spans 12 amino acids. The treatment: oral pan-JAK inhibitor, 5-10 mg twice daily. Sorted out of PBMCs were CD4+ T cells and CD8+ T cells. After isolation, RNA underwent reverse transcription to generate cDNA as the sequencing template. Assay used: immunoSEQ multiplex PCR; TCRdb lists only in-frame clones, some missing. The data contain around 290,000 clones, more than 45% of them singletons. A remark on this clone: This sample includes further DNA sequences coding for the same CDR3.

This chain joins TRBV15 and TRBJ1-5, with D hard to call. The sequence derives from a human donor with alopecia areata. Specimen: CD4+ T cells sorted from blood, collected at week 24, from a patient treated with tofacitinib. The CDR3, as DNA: TGTGCCACCAGCAGAGGCAATCAGCCCCAGCATTTT. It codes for CATSRGNQPQHF.